Listed below are T cell receptor beta chains from one sample, sequenced in a study of T cell changes during pregnancy in multiple sclerosis. Repertoires were generated with immunoSEQ multiplex PCR, while TCRdb's copy carries only in-frame clones and drops some. Here the sample spans about 46,000 clones, more than 90% being singletons. The sample in question was CD8+ T cells from peripheral blood mononuclear cells, obtained after pregnancy. The receptors originated from a female donor with multiple sclerosis, enrolled in a pregnancy study. Both conserved end residues are part of each CDR3. D genes are given only for firm matches. The listing skips clone size in some rows; elsewhere it reads once, few, many or a size class.

D: TRBD2
V: TRBV5-4
J: TRBJ2-3
size: -
DNA: TGTGCCAGCAGCAACCTACTAGCGGGGGGGTCAGATACGCAGTATTTT
CDR3: CASSNLLAGGSDTQYF

D: -
V: TRBV7-2
J: TRBJ1-5
size: -
DNA: TGTGCCAGCAGCTTAGAGGGGGGGTATAGCAATCAGCCCCAGCATTTT
CDR3: CASSLEGGYSNQPQHF

D: TRBD2
V: TRBV7-9
J: TRBJ2-1
size: -
DNA: TGTGCCAGCAGATTAACCGGGACTAGCTTTTTTAGCGAGCAGTTCTTC
CDR3: CASRLTGTSFFSEQFF

D: TRBD2
V: TRBV12-5
J: TRBJ2-6
size: -
DNA: TGTGCTAGTGGTTTTCTAGTCACTAGCGGGGGAATCTCTGGGGCCAACGTCCTGACTTTC
CDR3: CASGFLVTSGGISGANVLTF

D: -
V: TRBV7-9
J: TRBJ2-7
size: -
DNA: TGTGCCAGCAGCACATCCGCGACCGACAGATACTCCTACGAGCAGTACTTC
CDR3: CASSTSATDRYSYEQYF

D: TRBD2
V: TRBV7-9
J: TRBJ2-5
size: few
DNA: TGTGCCAGCAGCGCATCGATAGCGGGGGGGCGTGAGACCCAGTACTTC
CDR3: CASSASIAGGRETQYF

D: TRBD1
V: TRBV7-9
J: TRBJ1-1
size: -
DNA: TGTGCCAGCAGCCAGGACAGGGAACGTCTAAGCGACACTGAAGCTTTCTTT
CDR3: CASSQDRERLSDTEAFF

D: -
V: TRBV5-1
J: TRBJ1-4
size: once
DNA: TGCGCCAGCAGCTTGGCGGGGACTAATGAAAAACTGTTTTTT
CDR3: CASSLAGTNEKLFF

D: TRBD2
V: TRBV4-1
J: TRBJ2-1
size: -
DNA: TGCGCCAGCAGCCAAGGGGGGACTAGCGGGTACAAGAACAATGAGCAGTTCTTC
CDR3: CASSQGGTSGYKNNEQFF

D: -
V: TRBV9
J: TRBJ1-4
size: -
DNA: TGTGCCAGCAGCGTTAGGGCGGGGACTGGTAATGAAAAACTGTTTTTT
CDR3: CASSVRAGTGNEKLFF

D: -
V: TRBV6-6
J: TRBJ2-3
size: once
DNA: TGTGCCAGCAGTCAGGGGCCCTTGTATTTT
CDR3: CASSQGPLYF

D: TRBD1
V: TRBV19
J: TRBJ2-7
size: -
DNA: TGTGCCAGTAGTCGGGTAAAGGGACAGTCCTACGAGCAGTACTTC
CDR3: CASSRVKGQSYEQYF

D: -
V: TRBV6-5
J: TRBJ2-3
size: -
DNA: TGTGCCAGCAGCTCCCCCTCCCCAGATACGCAGTATTTT
CDR3: CASSSPSPDTQYF

D: -
V: TRBV10-3
J: TRBJ2-1
size: once
DNA: TGTGCCATCAGTTTCGGGGGATCCTTGCCACATGGAAACTACAATGAGCAGTTCTTC
CDR3: CAISFGGSLPHGNYNEQFF

D: -
V: TRBV19
J: TRBJ1-1
size: -
DNA: TGTGCCAGTAGTTATTCCCTTATGAACACTGAAGCTTTCTTT
CDR3: CASSYSLMNTEAFF

D: -
V: TRBV9
J: TRBJ2-7
size: -
DNA: TGTGCCAGCAGCGTAGATGGGGGCTTAACCTACGAGCAGTACTTC
CDR3: CASSVDGGLTYEQYF

D: TRBD1
V: TRBV6-6
J: TRBJ2-7
size: -
DNA: TGTGCCAGCAGTTACTCAAGGGACAGGAGCTACGAGCAGTACTTC
CDR3: CASSYSRDRSYEQYF

D: -
V: TRBV5-1
J: TRBJ2-1
size: once
DNA: TGCGCCAGCAGCTTCCGAATAGAGCTCTCCTACAATGAGCAGTTCTTC
CDR3: CASSFRIELSYNEQFF

D: TRBD1
V: TRBV27
J: TRBJ2-7
size: -
DNA: TGTGCCAGCAGGCGAGACAGGGACGAGCAGTACTTC
CDR3: CASRRDRDEQYF

D: TRBD2
V: TRBV27
J: TRBJ2-3
size: -
DNA: TGTGCCAGCACCCCCCGGCCGGGAGGGCCTAGGACAGATACGCAGTATTTT
CDR3: CASTPRPGGPRTDTQYF

D: -
V: TRBV19
J: TRBJ2-6
size: -
DNA: TGTGCCAGTACCCCGGGGTCTGGGGCCAACGTCCTGACTTTC
CDR3: CASTPGSGANVLTF

D: -
V: TRBV28
J: TRBJ2-7
size: -
DNA: TGTGCCAGCGCCCCTCCTCGGTACGAGCAGTACTTC
CDR3: CASAPPRYEQYF

D: -
V: TRBV14
J: TRBJ1-2
size: -
DNA: TGTGCCAGCAGCCAGGCTTGGGGGCACCCGCCGTTGAAGTATGGCTACACCTTC
CDR3: CASSQAWGHPPLKYGYTF

D: -
V: TRBV7-2
J: TRBJ2-1
size: -
DNA: TGTGCCAGCAGCTTCACCAGGAATGAGCAGTTCTTC
CDR3: CASSFTRNEQFF

D: TRBD2
V: TRBV27
J: TRBJ2-3
size: -
DNA: TGTGCCAGCAGTTTTTGGGCGGGGGGCCCCACAGATACGCAGTATTTT
CDR3: CASSFWAGGPTDTQYF

D: -
V: TRBV19
J: TRBJ1-1
size: -
DNA: TGTGCCAGTACCCACCTCGGAACAGGCGGTATGAACACTGAAGCTTTCTTT
CDR3: CASTHLGTGGMNTEAFF

D: TRBD1
V: TRBV7-8
J: TRBJ2-2
size: -
DNA: TGTGCCAGCAGCTTACTCCGCAGACAGGGGGCAACCGGGGAGCTGTTTTTT
CDR3: CASSLLRRQGATGELFF

D: -
V: TRBV4-1
J: TRBJ2-3
size: -
DNA: TGCGCCAGCAGCCAAGTATCAGGGGTCGGAGATACGCAGTATTTT
CDR3: CASSQVSGVGDTQYF

D: TRBD1
V: TRBV2
J: TRBJ2-7
size: -
DNA: TGTGCCAGCAGTGAGGACAGGGGGGATTCCTACGAGCAGTACTTC
CDR3: CASSEDRGDSYEQYF

D: TRBD1
V: TRBV7-8
J: TRBJ1-4
size: -
DNA: TGTGCCAGCAGCTTAGCGGCGACAGGGATTAATGAAAAACTGTTTTTT
CDR3: CASSLAATGINEKLFF

D: TRBD1
V: TRBV28
J: TRBJ2-7
size: -
DNA: TGTGCCAGCAATACGGGTGGACAGGGGGCTCACGAGCAGTACTTC
CDR3: CASNTGGQGAHEQYF

D: -
V: TRBV30
J: TRBJ1-5
size: -
DNA: TGTGCCTGGAGTTCGGGATTTGATCAGCCCCAGCATTTT
CDR3: CAWSSGFDQPQHF

D: -
V: TRBV6-1
J: TRBJ2-3
size: -
DNA: TGTGCCAGCAGTGGTGCTCAGGGAGGCTTACTTACGCAGTATTTT
CDR3: CASSGAQGGLLTQYF

D: TRBD1
V: TRBV6-1
J: TRBJ1-5
size: -
DNA: TGTGCCAGCAGTGAGGCTCAGGGGGGTCAGCCCCAGCATTTT
CDR3: CASSEAQGGQPQHF

D: -
V: TRBV5-1
J: TRBJ1-5
size: -
DNA: TGCGCCAGCAGCTTGGCAGGGAGGAATCAGCCCCAGCATTTT
CDR3: CASSLAGRNQPQHF

D: TRBD1
V: TRBV29-1
J: TRBJ2-7
size: -
DNA: TGCAGCGGTGGGGACAGGGGACCCTACGAGCAGTACTTC
CDR3: CSGGDRGPYEQYF

D: TRBD1
V: TRBV5-4
J: TRBJ1-2
size: -
DNA: TGTGCCAGCAGCTCGGGACAGGATTCATACTCTCACACCTTC
CDR3: CASSSGQDSYSHTF

D: -
V: TRBV5-4
J: TRBJ2-1
size: -
DNA: TGTGCCAGCAGCTTGGAGCCTAGTGAGGTGGATGAGCAGTTCTTC
CDR3: CASSLEPSEVDEQFF

D: TRBD2
V: TRBV7-2
J: TRBJ2-5
size: -
DNA: TGTGCCAGCAGCCCGAAAAGCGGGACCCAAGAGACCCAGTACTTC
CDR3: CASSPKSGTQETQYF

D: TRBD1
V: TRBV29-1
J: TRBJ2-5
size: few
DNA: TGCAGCGTTGTTCTGACAGGGGTCCAAGAGACCCAGTACTTC
CDR3: CSVVLTGVQETQYF

D: -
V: TRBV27
J: TRBJ1-2
size: -
DNA: TGTGCCACCCGCCTCGGAGTCACCTATGGCTACACCTTC
CDR3: CATRLGVTYGYTF

D: -
V: TRBV25-1
J: TRBJ1-2
size: -
DNA: TGTGCCAGCAGTCAGGGGAATGGCTACACCTTC
CDR3: CASSQGNGYTF

D: -
V: TRBV2
J: TRBJ2-7
size: -
DNA: TGTGCCAGCACCAACAAGGGACTGGCAACCTACGAGCAGTACTTC
CDR3: CASTNKGLATYEQYF

D: TRBD1
V: TRBV29-1
J: TRBJ1-4
size: -
DNA: TGCAGCGTTGTGGGGGGGACAGGGCCTGAAAAACTGTTTTTT
CDR3: CSVVGGTGPEKLFF

D: -
V: TRBV4-1
J: TRBJ1-1
size: -
DNA: TGCGCCAGCAGCCCGGGGGGGAACACTGAAGCTTTCTTT
CDR3: CASSPGGNTEAFF

D: -
V: TRBV5-6
J: TRBJ1-1
size: -
DNA: TGTGCCAGCAGCTTGGGGAGCACTGAAGCTTTCTTT
CDR3: CASSLGSTEAFF

D: TRBD1
V: TRBV5-6
J: TRBJ1-1
size: -
DNA: TGTGCCAGCAGCATACCGGGACAGGGGACTGAAGCTTTCTTT
CDR3: CASSIPGQGTEAFF

D: -
V: TRBV14
J: TRBJ1-4
size: -
DNA: TGTGCCAGCAGCCGATGGGACACAACTAATGAAAAACTGTTTTTT
CDR3: CASSRWDTTNEKLFF

D: -
V: TRBV10-3
J: TRBJ1-1
size: -
DNA: TGTGCCATCATAAATGAGGGCGCGACTGAAGCTTTCTTT
CDR3: CAIINEGATEAFF

D: TRBD2
V: TRBV27
J: TRBJ2-3
size: -
DNA: TGTGCCAGCAGTTTATCAATTAGGTCTAGCGGCCTCACAGATACGCAGTATTTT
CDR3: CASSLSIRSSGLTDTQYF

D: -
V: TRBV29-1
J: TRBJ1-1
size: -
DNA: TGCAGCGTTGAAGGACAGACGAACACTGAAGCTTTCTTT
CDR3: CSVEGQTNTEAFF

D: TRBD1
V: TRBV5-1
J: TRBJ2-7
size: -
DNA: TGCGCCAGCAGCACAGCGGACAGGGACGAGCAGTACTTC
CDR3: CASSTADRDEQYF

D: -
V: TRBV9
J: TRBJ2-1
size: -
DNA: TGTGCCAGCAGCGTAAGCGGGTACAATGAGCAGTTCTTC
CDR3: CASSVSGYNEQFF

D: TRBD2
V: TRBV15
J: TRBJ2-3
size: -
DNA: TGTGCCACCAGCAGGGAACGGGGGGTGACAGATACGCAGTATTTT
CDR3: CATSRERGVTDTQYF

D: TRBD2
V: TRBV4-2
J: TRBJ2-6
size: -
DNA: TGTGCCAGCAGCCAAAGCGGGGGGGCCACAGGGGCCAACGTCCTGACTTTC
CDR3: CASSQSGGATGANVLTF

D: -
V: TRBV27
J: TRBJ2-7
size: -
DNA: TGTGCCAGCAGTTTAGCGAGCTCCTACGAGCAGTACTTC
CDR3: CASSLASSYEQYF

D: -
V: TRBV6-5
J: TRBJ1-6
size: -
DNA: TGTGCCAGCAGTTATGCAGGAGGAAATAATTCACCCCTCCACTTT
CDR3: CASSYAGGNNSPLHF

D: -
V: TRBV27
J: TRBJ1-1
size: once
DNA: TGTGCCAGCAGTTTTACAGGGACTGAAGCTTTCTTT
CDR3: CASSFTGTEAFF

D: TRBD2
V: TRBV6-6
J: TRBJ2-7
size: -
DNA: TGTGCCAGCAGTTATCCGGGAGGTGATTTCTACGAGCAGTACTTC
CDR3: CASSYPGGDFYEQYF

D: TRBD2
V: TRBV7-9
J: TRBJ2-7
size: -
DNA: TGTGCCAGCAGCCCCGGGACTAGCGGGAGAGAGCAGTACTTC
CDR3: CASSPGTSGREQYF